A single sample gave rise to the 20 T cell receptor beta chains below, sequenced in a study of cytomegalovirus exposure and HLA in healthy donors. With 60 Vbeta and 13 Jbeta primers, the PCR was carried out. Generated by immunoSEQ multiplex PCR, the TCRdb table keeps only in-frame clones and is missing some. The table has roughly 110,000 clones, 82% seen once. Sequencing input: PBMCs. All receptors come from a man younger than 40 in good health and CMV-seropositive.

As DNA, the CDR3 is TGTGCCAGCAGCGTAGGACTATCCTACAATGAGCAGTTCTTC. Translating gives CASSVGLSYNEQFF. The chain joins TRBV9 to TRBJ2-1; TRBD2 is a possible D gene (5 bases). The germline gives CDR1 SGDLS, CDR2 YYNGEE. This CDR3 has 14 residues. Trimming pared 0 bases from V and 1 base from J, leaving 5 bases between. Drawing the rest from reference TRBV9 and TRBJ2-1, the complete variable domain is DSGVTQTPKHLITATGQRVTLRCSPRSGDLSVYWYQQSLDQGLQFLIQYYNGEERAKGNILERFSAQQFPDLHSELNLSSLELGDSALYFCASSVGLSYNEQFFGPGTRLTVL.

The chain recombines TRBV28 with TRBJ1-3; D perhaps matches TRBD1 (5 bases). Germline V gene data show CDR1 as MDHEN and CDR2 as SYDVKM. V was trimmed by 8 bases and J by 0 bases, leaving 14 bases between them. The CDR3 covers 15 residues. The chain's CDR3 is CASLPGYFSGNTIYF. In nucleotides, the CDR3 is TGTGCCAGCCTCCCAGGGTATTTCTCTGGAAACACCATATATTTT.

The count of this clone is one. The V call is TRBV7-8, the J call TRBJ1-5; the D is unclear. V lost 1 base, J lost 9 bases, and 10 bases lay in between. In germline, CDR1 is SGHVS, CDR2 FQNEAQ. The CDR3 is 13 residues long. CDR3 loop: CASSLGTDSPQHF. In DNA, the CDR3 is TGTGCCAGCAGCTTAGGGACGGACTCGCCCCAGCATTTT.

This chain uses TRBV7-3 with TRBJ2-2, with TRBD2 matching 12 bases. Germline CDR1 is SGHTA and CDR2 is FQGTGA. Unmatched junction bases numbered 8, after V lost 2 bases and J lost 13 bases. The CDR3 is made up of 15 amino acids. The DNA for the CDR3 is TGTGCCAGCAGCTTATCTAGCGGGGGGGCCGGCGCGCTGTTTTTT. Encoded protein: CASSLSSGGAGALFF.

This rearrangement joins TRBV7-8 to TRBJ2-7; 14 nucleotides agree with TRBD2. V was pared by 5 bases and J by 7 bases, with 7 bases of the junction left unmatched. The CDR3 totals 15 residues. Germline-derived CDR1 and CDR2 are SGHVS and FQNEAQ. The CDR3 reads CASSPRTSGRLEQYV. The CDR3 nucleotides are TGTGCCAGCAGCCCTCGGACTAGCGGGAGGCTAGAGCAGTACGTC.

This chain joins TRBV30 and TRBJ2-5, with 7 positions matching TRBD2. Germline V gives CDR1 GTSNPN, CDR2 SVGIG (reference sequence). The CDR3 has 12 residues. The trim removed 7 bases at V and 3 bases at J, leaving 5 bases unmatched. CDR3 sequence (DNA): TGTGCCTTCCACCGGGGGGAAGAGACCCAGTACTTC. Protein sequence: CAFHRGEETQYF.

This clone was recorded a few times. The rearrangement uses TRBV2 and TRBJ1-2; possibly TRBD1 for D (5 bases). The germline V and J ends were trimmed by 7 bases and 8 bases, with 20 bases remaining between them. This CDR3 is 14 amino acids long. The germline V gene encodes CDR1 SNHLY and CDR2 FYNNEI. CDR3 region: CASKAGGLYGGYTF. CDR3 in DNA: TGTGCCAGCAAGGCGGGGGGACTCTACGGCGGCTACACCTTC.

The chain combines TRBV7-2 with TRBJ2-5; D ambiguous. Trimming took 1 base from V and 13 from J, leaving 19 bases between them. The length of the CDR3 is 14 residues. The germline CDR1 and CDR2 sequences are SGHTA and FQGNSA. In DNA form, the CDR3 reads TGTGCCAGCAGCTTAGTAGTCCCAGGTCCGCCTCCGTACTTC. Residues: CASSLVVPGPPPYF. The variable domain in full, with the rest retrieved from reference TRBV7-2 and TRBJ2-5, is GAGVSQSPSNKVTEKGKDVELRCDPISGHTALYWYRQSLGQGLEFLIYFQGNSAPDKSGLPSDRFSAERTGGSVSTLTIQRTQQEDSAVYLCASSLVVPGPPPYFGPGTRLLVL.

The chain joins TRBV5-1 to TRBJ2-3; 9 nucleotides align to TRBD1. The CDR3 length is 15 residues. Germline-derived CDR1 and CDR2 are SGHRS and YFSETQ. Losses at the gene ends were 4 bases for V and 3 bases for J; bases not matched to a gene: 6. The CDR3 region is CASSPRDRDTDTQYF. Here the CDR3 DNA reads TGCGCCAGCAGCCCCCGGGACAGGGATACAGATACGCAGTATTTT.

In regard to this clone: Other DNA sequences in the same sample also yield this CDR3. The gene calls are TRBV5-1 and TRBJ1-4, with D tentatively TRBD1 (5 bases). The CDR3 covers 14 residues. Per the germline V gene, CDR1 is SGHRS and CDR2 is YFSETQ. Trimming took off 0 bases at V and 4 bases at J, with 7 bases between the two ends. The CDR3 loop is CASSLGQGNEKLFF. The CDR3 coding sequence is TGCGCCAGCAGCTTGGGCCAGGGTAATGAAAAACTGTTTTTT.

This clone was seen only a few times. The chain carries TRBV7-8 and TRBJ2-1, with D perhaps matching TRBD2 (7 bases). This CDR3 contains 15 residues. Germline lookup yields CDR1 SGHVS and CDR2 FQNEAQ. V was pared by 4 bases and J by 4 bases, with 14 bases between. DNA for the CDR3: TGTGCCAGCAGCTCCGAGGGGGGGCATTACAATGAGCAGTTCTTC. Its translation is CASSSEGGHYNEQFF.

The gene calls are TRBV5-4 and TRBJ2-2; a weak D match, TRBD1 (6 bases). The CDR3 is 16 amino acids. V gave up 2 bases and J gave up 5 bases, with 16 bases separating them. Germline CDR1 reads SGHNT; CDR2 reads YYREEE (reference sequence). CDR3 sequence: CASSLGRDRLTGELFF. The CDR3 DNA reads as TGTGCCAGCAGCTTAGGGAGAGACAGGTTGACCGGGGAGCTGTTTTTT.

This clone has just a few counts. The rearrangement joins TRBV11-3 to TRBJ2-1; 11 bases match TRBD2. V shed 4 bases, J shed 7 bases, and the junction held 12 bases outside the gene matches. Germline CDR1 SGHNT, CDR2 YENEEA. The CDR3 contains 17 residues. The CDR3 nucleotides read TGTGCCAGCAGCTCTCCCCCCATAGCGGGAGGGAGAAATGAGCAGTTCTTC. Translation gives CASSSPPIAGGRNEQFF.

Only one count was recorded for this clone. The rearrangement uses TRBV4-1 and TRBJ2-2, with 13 nucleotides matching TRBD2. This CDR3 spans 17 amino acids. Germline trimming cut 2 bases from V and 8 bases from J; bases unmatched to any gene: 8. Germline CDR1 is MGHRA and CDR2 is YSYEKL. CDR3 DNA: TGCGCCAGCAGCCAACTGGGACTAGCGGGAATTGGAGGGGAGCTGTTTTTT. This gives the protein CASSQLGLAGIGGELFF.

J is TRBJ1-2 and V is TRBV28, with 8 bases matching TRBD1. V was clipped by 2 bases and J by 4 bases; unmatched bases: 3. This CDR3 is built from 14 residues. Looked up from germline, CDR1 is MDHEN and CDR2 is SYDVKM. The CDR3 here is CASSLTGGSYGYTF. In nucleotides, the CDR3 is TGTGCCAGCAGTTTAACAGGGGGATCCTATGGCTACACCTTC.

This clone was detected a few times. This chain links TRBV30 with TRBJ2-1; 8 bases are a match to TRBD2. The CDR3 runs 12 residues. Germline CDR1 reads GTSNPN; CDR2 reads SVGIG (reference sequence). V was pared by 0 bases and J by 13 bases, with 5 bases of the junction left unmatched. CDR3: CAWSVLSGVQFF. The CDR3 coding sequence is TGTGCCTGGAGTGTACTTAGCGGGGTACAGTTCTTC.

This chain uses TRBV5-6 with TRBJ2-3; 8 positions match TRBD2. This CDR3 comprises 15 residues. Trimming cost V 2 bases and J 0 bases; bases outside gene matches: 2. Germline values: CDR1 SGHDT, CDR2 YYEEEE. CDR3 sequence: CASSFSGASTDTQYF. CDR3 in DNA: TGTGCCAGCAGCTTTAGCGGGGCCAGCACAGATACGCAGTATTTT.

This rearrangement joins TRBV15 to TRBJ2-5; TRBD1 might be the D (6 bases). V gave up 1 base and J gave up 5 bases, with 11 bases separating them. The germline gives CDR1 LNHNV, CDR2 YYDKDF (reference sequence). This CDR3 is built from 14 residues. The CDR3 spells CATSRVDRRETQYF. CDR3 nucleotides: TGTGCCACCAGCAGAGTTGACAGGAGGGAGACCCAGTACTTC. Looking up the rest from reference TRBV15 and TRBJ2-5 gives the full variable domain: DAMVIQNPRYQVTQFGKPVTLSCSQTLNHNVMYWYQQKSSQAPKLLFHYYDKDFNNEADTPDNFQSRRPNTSFCFLDIRSPGLGDTAMYLCATSRVDRRETQYFGPGTRLLVL.

V gene TRBV27 combines with J gene TRBJ2-1; TRBD1 matches at 10 bases. The V gene end was trimmed by 7 bases and the J gene end by 3 bases; junction bases not matched to a gene: 12. There are 17 residues in the CDR3. Germline V CDR1 and CDR2: MNHEY, SMNVEV (reference sequence). CDR3 region: CASTTSGTGADYNEQFF. The CDR3 DNA sequence: TGTGCCAGCACTACCTCCGGGACAGGGGCCGACTACAATGAGCAGTTCTTC.

V usage is TRBV28 and J usage is TRBJ2-4; D gene unclear. CDR3 length: 16 residues. Germline CDR1 MDHEN, CDR2 SYDVKM. Trimming cost V 5 bases and J 6 bases, with 20 bases left between them. The CDR3 region has the DNA TGTGCCAGCAGTCTTCCGAGTTGGTATGGTGGAAACATTCAGTACTTC. It codes for CASSLPSWYGGNIQYF.